This T cell receptor (beta chain) was identified in a study of T cell repertoires in cytomegalovirus infection. At the level of the study: Matching HLA type, along with CMV infection, was indicated by public TCR beta signatures. The study, taken as a whole, reports: Cumulative public TCR beta family frequency identified CMV carriers with the relevant HLA. CMV-specific TCR beta clonotypes restricted by HLA-C were the ones dominating the ex vivo response.

About this clonotype: Its antigen remains unidentified.

Germline assignment: CDR1 MNHNY and CDR2 SVGAGI (reference sequence). Germline trimming cut 7 bases from V and 8 bases from J; bases unmatched to any gene: 9. CDR3 length equals 15 residues. TCRdb ran MiXCR on the reads and lists one entry per CDR3 protein. The data show under 600,000 distinct CDR3 sequences, about 15% seen once. The V and J genes are TRBV6-6 and TRBJ2-1; TRBD2 matches 12 bases. The material sequenced was CD8+ T cells from PBMCs. The TCR comes from a human donor in good health (CMV status not recorded). Some clones in this sample may be carry-over from other donors' samples. As DNA, the CDR3 is TGTGCCAGCACCGAGACTAGCGGGAGTAGCCATGAGCAGTTCTTC. This encodes CASTETSGSSHEQFF.